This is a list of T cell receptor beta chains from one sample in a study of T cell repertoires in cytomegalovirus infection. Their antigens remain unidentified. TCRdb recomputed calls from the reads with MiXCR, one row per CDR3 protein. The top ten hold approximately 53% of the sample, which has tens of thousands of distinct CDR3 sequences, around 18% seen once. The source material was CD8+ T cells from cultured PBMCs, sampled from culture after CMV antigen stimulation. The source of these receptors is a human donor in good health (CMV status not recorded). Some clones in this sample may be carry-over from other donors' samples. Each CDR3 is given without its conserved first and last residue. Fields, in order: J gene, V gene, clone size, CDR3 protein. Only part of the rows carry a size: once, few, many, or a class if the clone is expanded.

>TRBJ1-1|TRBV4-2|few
ASSQEWGSMNTEAF
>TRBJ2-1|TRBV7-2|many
ASSSPLDTIVYNEQF
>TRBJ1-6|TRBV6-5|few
ASSTPGRGSPLH
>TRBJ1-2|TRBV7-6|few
ASSPPGQRIYGYT
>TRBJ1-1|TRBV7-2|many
ASSYLTEAF
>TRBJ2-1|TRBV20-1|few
SARDEGGRGGHEQF
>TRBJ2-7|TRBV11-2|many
ASSLRGGSYEQY
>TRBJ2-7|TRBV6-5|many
ASSYHSSQYEQY
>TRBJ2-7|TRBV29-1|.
SVPGTSSYEQY
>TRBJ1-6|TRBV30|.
ACQQGNYNSPLH
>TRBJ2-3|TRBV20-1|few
SARGPSYTDTQY
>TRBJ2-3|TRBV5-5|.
ASSSGGVEDTQY
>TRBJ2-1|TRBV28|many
ASSFLAGTNNEQF
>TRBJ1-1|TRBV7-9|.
ASIIVMNTEAF
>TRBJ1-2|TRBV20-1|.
SAPMDRVDYGYT
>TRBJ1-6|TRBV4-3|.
ASSRRGNSPLH
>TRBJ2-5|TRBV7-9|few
ASIRTGEETQY
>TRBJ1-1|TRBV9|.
ASSVAGVDMNTEAF
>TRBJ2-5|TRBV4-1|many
ASSQASGSQETQY
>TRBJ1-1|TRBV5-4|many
ASRLTSSTEAF
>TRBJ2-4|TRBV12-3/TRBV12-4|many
ASSPWGGGLVAKNIQY
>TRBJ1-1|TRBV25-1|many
ASSLTVNTEAF
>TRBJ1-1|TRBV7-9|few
ASSSRQSENTEAF
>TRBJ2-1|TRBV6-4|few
ASSDVAGFDEQF
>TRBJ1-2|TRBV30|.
AWTGTGNGYT
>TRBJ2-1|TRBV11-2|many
ASSLLAGGPNEQF
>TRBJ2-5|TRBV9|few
ASSTRQGSETQY
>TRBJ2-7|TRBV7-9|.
ASSFPDRDSYEQY
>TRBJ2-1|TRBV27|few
ASSLRGSYNEQF
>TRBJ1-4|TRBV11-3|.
ASSSTATNEKLF
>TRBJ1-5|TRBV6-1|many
ASSEAGEWSNQPQH
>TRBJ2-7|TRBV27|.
ASSTKQGASYEQY
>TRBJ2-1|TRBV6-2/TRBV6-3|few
ASRQEREVVNEQF
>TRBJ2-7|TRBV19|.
ASTPGQGGYEQY
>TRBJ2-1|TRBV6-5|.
ASSWDTGTSGSSYNEQF
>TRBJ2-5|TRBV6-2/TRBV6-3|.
ASSYAPGREETQY
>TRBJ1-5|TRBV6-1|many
ASSNRQGNQPQH
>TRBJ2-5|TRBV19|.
ASSLGGSNLGETQY
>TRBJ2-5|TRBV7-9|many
ASSPASGAGETQY
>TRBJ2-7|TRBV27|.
ASSTGQDSYEQY
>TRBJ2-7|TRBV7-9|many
ASSPRGTSGYEQY
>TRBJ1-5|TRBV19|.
ASTNPGAINQPQH